This paragraph reports one TCR beta chain. A CD45RO-CCR7+CD27+CD95- phenotype identified naive CD8+ T cells. The sample comes from a study of CXCR3-negative and CXCR3-positive naive CD8 T cells. Per germline, CDR1 SGDLS and CDR2 YYNGEE. This CDR3 contains 14 residues. Researchers prepared the TRB cDNA libraries using 5' RACE with UMI labels. TCRdb reprocessed the 5' RACE reads, keeping one entry per CDR3 protein, no DNA. The sample has over 100,000 distinct CDR3 sequences. Material: naive CXCR3- CD8+ T cells from blood. Sample subset: CD45RO-CCR7+CD27+CD95- naive CD8+ T cells lacking CXCR3 (TNR3-). The origin of this receptor is a human donor in good health. Some clones in this sample may be carry-over from other donors' samples. The V and J genes are TRBV9 and TRBJ2-7. CDR3 protein: CASGRSSGAYEQYF.